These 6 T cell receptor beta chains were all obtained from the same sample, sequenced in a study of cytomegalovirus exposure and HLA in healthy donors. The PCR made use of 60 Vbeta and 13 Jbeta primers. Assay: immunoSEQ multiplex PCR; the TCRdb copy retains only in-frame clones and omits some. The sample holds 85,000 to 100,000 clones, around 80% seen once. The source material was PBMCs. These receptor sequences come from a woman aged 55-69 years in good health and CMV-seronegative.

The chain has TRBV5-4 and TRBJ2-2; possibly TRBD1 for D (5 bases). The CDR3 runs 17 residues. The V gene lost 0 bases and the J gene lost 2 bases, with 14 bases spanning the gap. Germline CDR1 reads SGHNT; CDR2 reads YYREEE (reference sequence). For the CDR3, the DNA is TGTGCCAGCAGCTTGGGAAGTGGGGCAGGAAACACCGGGGAGCTGTTTTTT. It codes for CASSLGSGAGNTGELFF.

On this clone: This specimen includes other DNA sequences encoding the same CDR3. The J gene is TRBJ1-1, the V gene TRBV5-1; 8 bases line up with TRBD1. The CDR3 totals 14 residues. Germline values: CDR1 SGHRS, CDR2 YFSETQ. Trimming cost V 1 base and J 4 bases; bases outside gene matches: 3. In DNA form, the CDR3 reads TGCGCCAGCAGCTTGCAGGGGGCAGGCACTGAAGCTTTCTTT. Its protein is CASSLQGAGTEAFF.

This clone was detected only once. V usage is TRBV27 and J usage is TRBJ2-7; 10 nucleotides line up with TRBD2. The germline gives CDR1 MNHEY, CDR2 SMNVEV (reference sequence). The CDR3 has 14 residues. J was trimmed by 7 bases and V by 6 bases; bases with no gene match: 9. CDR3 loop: CASRQAGGPTEQYF. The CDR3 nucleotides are TGTGCCAGCAGACAAGCGGGGGGGCCTACTGAGCAGTACTTC.

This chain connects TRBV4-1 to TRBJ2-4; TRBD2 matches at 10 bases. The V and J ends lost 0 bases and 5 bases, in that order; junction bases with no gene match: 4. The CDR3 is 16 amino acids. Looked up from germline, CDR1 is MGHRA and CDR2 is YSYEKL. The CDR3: CASSQDTAGGQNIQYF. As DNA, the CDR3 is TGCGCCAGCAGCCAAGATACAGCGGGGGGGCAAAACATTCAGTACTTC.

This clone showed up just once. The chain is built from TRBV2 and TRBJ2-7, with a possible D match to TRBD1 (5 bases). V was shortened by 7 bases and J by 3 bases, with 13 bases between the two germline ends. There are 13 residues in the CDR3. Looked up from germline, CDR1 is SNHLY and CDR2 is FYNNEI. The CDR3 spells CASTTIGVYEQYF. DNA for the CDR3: TGTGCCAGCACCACCATAGGGGTCTACGAGCAGTACTTC. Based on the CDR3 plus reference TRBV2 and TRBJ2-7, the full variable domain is EPEVTQTPSHQVTQMGQEVILRCVPISNHLYFYWYRQILGQKVEFLVSFYNNEISEKSEIFDDQFSVERPDGSNFTLKIRSTKLEDSAMYFCASTTIGVYEQYFGPGTRLTVT.

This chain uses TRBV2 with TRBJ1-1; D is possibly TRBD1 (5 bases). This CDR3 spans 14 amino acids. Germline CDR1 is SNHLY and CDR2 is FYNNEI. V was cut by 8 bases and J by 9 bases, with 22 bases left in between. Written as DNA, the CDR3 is TGTGCCAGCTTGTGGTCGCAGGGTGGAGATAAAGCTTTCTTT. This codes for CASLWSQGGDKAFF.